Sequencing of this T cell receptor beta chain was carried out in a study of blood T cell repertoires in COVID-19. Study as a whole: Spain, Italy and the United States supplied samples that represented acute and convalescent COVID-19.

Profiling relied on immunoSEQ multiplex PCR, and the TCRdb table lists in-frame clones only, not all of them. The table includes 80,000 or so clones, 81% detected once. The germline gives CDR1 SNHLY, CDR2 FYNNEI. The CDR3 is 15 residues long. With V trimmed by 5 bases and J by 2 bases, 6 bases remained unmatched. The chain carries TRBV2 and TRBJ2-1; 7 bases agree with TRBD1. Input material: peripheral blood. The source is a man older than 75 with acute or convalescent COVID-19. CDR3 sequence: CASSPGQLTYNEQFF. CDR3 sequence (DNA): TGTGCCAGCAGTCCGGGACAGCTTACCTACAATGAGCAGTTCTTC.